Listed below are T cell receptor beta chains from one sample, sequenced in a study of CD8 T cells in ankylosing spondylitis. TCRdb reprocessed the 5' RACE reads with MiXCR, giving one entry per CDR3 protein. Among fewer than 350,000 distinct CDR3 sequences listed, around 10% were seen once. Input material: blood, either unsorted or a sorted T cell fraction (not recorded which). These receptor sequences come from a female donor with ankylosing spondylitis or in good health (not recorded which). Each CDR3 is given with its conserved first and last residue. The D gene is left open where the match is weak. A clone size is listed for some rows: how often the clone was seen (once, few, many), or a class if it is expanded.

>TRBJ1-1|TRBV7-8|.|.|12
CASRRRNTEAFF
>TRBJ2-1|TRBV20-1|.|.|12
CSVSRRIDEQFF
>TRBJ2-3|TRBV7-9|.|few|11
CASASADTQYF
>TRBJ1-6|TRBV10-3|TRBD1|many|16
CAISESQGVQNSPLHF
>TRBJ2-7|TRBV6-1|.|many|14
CASSPLGSSYEQYF
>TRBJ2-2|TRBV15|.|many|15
CATSRDRGDVGELFF
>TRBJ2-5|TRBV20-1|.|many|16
CSASSGALNKKETQYF
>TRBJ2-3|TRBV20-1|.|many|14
CSAAPSMFTDTQYF
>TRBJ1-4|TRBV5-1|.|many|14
CASNPGGTNEKLFF
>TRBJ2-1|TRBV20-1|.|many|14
CSASRLARYNEQFF
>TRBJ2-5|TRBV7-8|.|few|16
CASSRRGEGYQETQYF
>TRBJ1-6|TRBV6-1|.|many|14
CASRRGAPNSPLHF
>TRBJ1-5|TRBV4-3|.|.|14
CASSLHLGAEPQHF
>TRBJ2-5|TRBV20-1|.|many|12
CSAAGAQETQYF
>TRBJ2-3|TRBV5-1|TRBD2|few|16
CASSRPGGSSTDTQYF
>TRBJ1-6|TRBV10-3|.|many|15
CAITQGNTYNSPLHF
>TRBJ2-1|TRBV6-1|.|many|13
CASSQGAGNEQFF
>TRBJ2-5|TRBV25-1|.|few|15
CASSEWGGIGETQYF
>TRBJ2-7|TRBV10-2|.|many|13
CASSPGRAYEQYF
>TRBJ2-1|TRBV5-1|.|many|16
CASSLVSSEGYNEQFF
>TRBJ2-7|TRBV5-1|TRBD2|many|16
CASSFPAGLVEEEQYF
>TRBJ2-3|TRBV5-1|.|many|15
CASSLRGLSTDTQYF
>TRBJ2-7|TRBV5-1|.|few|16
CASSSSKEGTRYEQYF
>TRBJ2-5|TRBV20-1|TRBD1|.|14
CSADQTGARETQYF